This T cell receptor beta chain was documented in a study of PD-1 blockade in mismatch repair-deficient tumors. Generated by immunoSEQ multiplex PCR, the TCRdb table keeps only in-frame clones and is missing some. This table has about 68,000 clones, roughly 80% appearing once. This clone was seen only a few times. The TCR-sequenced patients were a few responders to pembrolizumab. The CDR3 runs 19 residues. V was clipped by 1 base and J by 2 bases; unmatched bases: 12. CDR1 and CDR2 (germline): SGHDN, FVKESK. This receptor was identified in an adult with mismatch repair-deficient cancer. The sequences come from peripheral blood, collected 2 weeks after starting pembrolizumab. V and J are TRBV14 and TRBJ2-3, with 10 nucleotides matching TRBD2. CDR3: CASSQVETGLAYLTDTQYF. The DNA for the CDR3 is TGTGCCAGCAGCCAAGTAGAGACGGGACTAGCGTACCTCACAGATACGCAGTATTTT.